A selection of T cell receptor beta chains follows, all from one sample in a study of identical twins. TCRdb processed the 5' RACE reads anew with MiXCR; each CDR3 protein has one entry. The sample yields under 1 million distinct CDR3 sequences, roughly an eighth seen once. These data were also reused for a study on yellow fever vaccine responses in identical twins.

Sequenced material: PBMCs. Every receptor here comes from a woman between 18 and 29 years old in good health. Both conserved end residues are trimmed from each CDR3. Each record gives: V gene, clone size, CDR3 protein. The listing skips clone size in some rows; elsewhere it reads once, few, many or a size class.

TRBV29-1 | - | SVARSGEQY
TRBV11-2 | few | ASSLGLAGSYTGELF
TRBV27 | few | ASSHPEGGETQY
TRBV9 | once | ASSVAGSWVETQY
TRBV24-1 | few | ATSDSGSLNTEAF
TRBV20-1 | - | SARDGTDNLYEQY
TRBV14 | many | ASSQEVSYEQY
TRBV10-1 | few | ASSDGGSGGTPLTDTQY
TRBV28 | - | ASSSSVPASDEQF
TRBV25-1 | few | ASSRTGTYDTGELF
TRBV6-2/TRBV6-3 | - | ASSWGLGLSYEQY
TRBV5-1 | few | ASSTGQGESEAF
TRBV14 | - | ASSQFLGQGAEQY
TRBV25-1 | many | ASSEAGQGKDEQF
TRBV5-1 | - | ASSFGVAGELF
TRBV5-5 | - | ASSLGTESYNEQF
TRBV7-6 | once | ASSSTSGSGYEQY
TRBV10-3 | - | AITTSGTDTQY
TRBV4-1 | many | ASSQVTTGVGWQF